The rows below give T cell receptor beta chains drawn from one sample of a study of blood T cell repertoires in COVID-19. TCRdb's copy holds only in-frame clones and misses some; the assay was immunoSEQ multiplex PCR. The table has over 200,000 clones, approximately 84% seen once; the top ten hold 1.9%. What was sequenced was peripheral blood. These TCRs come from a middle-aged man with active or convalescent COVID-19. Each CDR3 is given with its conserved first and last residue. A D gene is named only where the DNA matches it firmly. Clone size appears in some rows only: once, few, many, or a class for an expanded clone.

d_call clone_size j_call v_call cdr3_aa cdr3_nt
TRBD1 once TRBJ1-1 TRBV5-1 CASSRLGQPLPNTEAFF TGCGCCAGCAGCCGGTTGGGACAGCCCCTTCCGAACACTGAAGCTTTCTTT
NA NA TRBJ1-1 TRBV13 CASSRPGTILNTEAFF TGTGCCAGCAGCCGTCCCGGGACAATTCTTAACACTGAAGCTTTCTTT
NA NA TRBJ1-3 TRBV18 CASSPPGQDTIYF TGTGCCAGCTCACCACCGGGGCAGGACACCATATATTTT
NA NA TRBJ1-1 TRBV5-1 CASSLDRVSTEAFF TGCGCCAGCAGCTTGGACAGGGTGAGCACTGAAGCTTTCTTT
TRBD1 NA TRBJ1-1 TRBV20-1 CSASRDRDTEAFF TGCAGTGCTAGTCGGGACAGGGATACTGAAGCTTTCTTT
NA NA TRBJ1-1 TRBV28 CASSSHRVGTEAFF TGTGCCAGCAGTTCCCACAGGGTCGGCACTGAAGCTTTCTTT
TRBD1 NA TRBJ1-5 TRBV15 CATSRPTGDLGNQPQHF TGTGCCACCAGCAGGCCTACAGGGGATCTGGGCAATCAGCCCCAGCATTTT
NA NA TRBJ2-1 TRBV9 CASSARDFGSSYNEQFF TGTGCCAGCAGCGCCCGGGACTTTGGATCCTCCTACAATGAGCAGTTCTTC
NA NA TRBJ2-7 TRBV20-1 CSASRREQYF TGCAGTGCTTCCAGGCGCGAGCAGTACTTC
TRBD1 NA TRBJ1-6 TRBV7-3 CASSFGTGTFEESPLHF TGTGCCAGCAGCTTCGGGACAGGGACCTTCGAGGAGTCACCCCTCCACTTT
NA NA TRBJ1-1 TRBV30 CAWRGDNMNTEAFF TGTGCCTGGAGGGGGGACAACATGAACACTGAAGCTTTCTTT
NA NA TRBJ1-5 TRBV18 CASSPTGNQPQHF TGTGCCAGCTCACCCACAGGGAACCAGCCCCAGCATTTT
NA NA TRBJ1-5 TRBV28 CATIKQGNQPQHF TGTGCCACCATCAAACAAGGCAATCAGCCCCAGCATTTT
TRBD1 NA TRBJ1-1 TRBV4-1 CASSQETGRTEAFF TGCGCCAGCAGCCAAGAGACAGGGAGAACTGAAGCTTTCTTT
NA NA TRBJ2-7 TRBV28 CASSSERANYEQYF TGTGCCAGCAGTTCAGAGCGAGCGAATTACGAGCAGTACTTC
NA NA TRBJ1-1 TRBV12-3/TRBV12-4 CASSLLRVEAFF TGTGCCAGCAGTTTACTGAGGGTTGAAGCTTTCTTT
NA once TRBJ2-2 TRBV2 CATWGLQNTGELFF TGTGCCACCTGGGGACTCCAGAACACCGGGGAGCTGTTTTTT
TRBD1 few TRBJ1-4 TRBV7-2 CASSSGQVNEKLFF TGTGCCAGCAGCTCAGGACAGGTTAATGAAAAACTGTTTTTT
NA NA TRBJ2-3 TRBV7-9 CASSPGQYTDTQYF TGTGCCAGCAGCCCCGGACAGTACACAGATACGCAGTATTTT
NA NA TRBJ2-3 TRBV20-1 CSASDRDSYTDTQYF TGCAGTGCTAGTGACCGGGACTCCTACACAGATACGCAGTATTTT
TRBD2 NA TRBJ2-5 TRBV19 CASSIGLAGGQETQYF TGTGCCAGTAGTATTGGGCTAGCGGGAGGCCAAGAGACCCAGTACTTC
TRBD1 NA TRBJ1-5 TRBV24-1 CATSDPGTGDQPQHF TGTGCCACCAGTGACCCGGGGACAGGAGATCAGCCCCAGCATTTT
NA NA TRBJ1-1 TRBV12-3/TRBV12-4 CASSLTGYSEAFF TGTGCCAGCAGTTTAACGGGTTATTCTGAAGCTTTCTTT
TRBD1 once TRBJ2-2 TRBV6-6 CASSQDRAEYTGELFF TGTGCCAGCAGTCAGGACAGGGCTGAGTACACCGGGGAGCTGTTTTTT
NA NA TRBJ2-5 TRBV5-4 CASSLGGGQETQYF TGTGCCAGCAGCTTGGGGGGGGGCCAGGAGACCCAGTACTTC
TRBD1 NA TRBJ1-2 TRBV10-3 CAISEGAGTENYGYTF TGTGCCATCAGTGAGGGGGCCGGGACAGAAAACTATGGCTACACCTTC
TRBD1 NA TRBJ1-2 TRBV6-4 CASKRDRGWDYGYTF TGTGCCAGCAAGAGGGACAGGGGCTGGGACTATGGCTACACCTTC
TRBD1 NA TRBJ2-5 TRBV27 CASSLLTGGAETQYF TGTGCCAGCAGTTTACTAACAGGGGGCGCAGAGACCCAGTACTTC
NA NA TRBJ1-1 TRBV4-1 CASSQDLTLGGTEAFF TGCGCCAGCAGCCAAGATTTAACCTTGGGAGGCACTGAAGCTTTCTTT
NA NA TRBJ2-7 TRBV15 CATSRLPGSYEQYF TGTGCCACCAGCAGGCTCCCAGGCTCCTACGAGCAGTACTTC
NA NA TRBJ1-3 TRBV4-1 CASSADSSGNTIYF TGCGCCAGCAGCGCAGACTCCTCTGGAAACACCATATATTTT
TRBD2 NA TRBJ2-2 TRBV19 CASSPPSRGGNTGELFF TGTGCCAGTAGTCCCCCCTCGCGCGGGGGGAACACCGGGGAGCTGTTTTTT
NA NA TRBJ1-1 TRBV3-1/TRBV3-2 CASSPRVGTEAFF TGTGCCAGCAGCCCCCGGGTGGGCACTGAAGCTTTCTTT
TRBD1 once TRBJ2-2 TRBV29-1 CSVPGQGDTGELFF TGCAGCGTCCCGGGACAGGGGGACACCGGGGAGCTGTTTTTT
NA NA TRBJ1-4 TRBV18 CASSPGSKEGEKLFF TGTGCCAGCTCACCGGGTTCAAAGGAGGGTGAAAAACTGTTTTTT
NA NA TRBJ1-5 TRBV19 CASSLQQLTNQPQHF TGTGCCAGTAGTTTACAACAGCTAACCAATCAGCCCCAGCATTTT
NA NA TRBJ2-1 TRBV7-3 CASSLDPDIVTNEQFF TGTGCCAGCAGCTTAGATCCGGACATAGTTACCAATGAGCAGTTCTTC
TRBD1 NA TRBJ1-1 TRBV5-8 CASSLGDSRPEAFF TGTGCCAGCAGCTTGGGGGACAGCCGCCCTGAAGCTTTCTTT
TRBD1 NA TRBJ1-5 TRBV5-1 CASSLDGTGHQPQHF TGCGCCAGCAGCTTGGATGGGACAGGGCATCAGCCCCAGCATTTT
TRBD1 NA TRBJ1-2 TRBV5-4 CASSPGQGASLISGYTF TGTGCCAGCAGCCCCGGACAGGGGGCATCCCTAATTAGTGGCTACACCTTC
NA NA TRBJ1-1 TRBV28 CASSLVGGLRNTEAFF TGTGCCAGCAGTTTGGTTGGGGGGTTGAGGAACACTGAAGCTTTCTTT